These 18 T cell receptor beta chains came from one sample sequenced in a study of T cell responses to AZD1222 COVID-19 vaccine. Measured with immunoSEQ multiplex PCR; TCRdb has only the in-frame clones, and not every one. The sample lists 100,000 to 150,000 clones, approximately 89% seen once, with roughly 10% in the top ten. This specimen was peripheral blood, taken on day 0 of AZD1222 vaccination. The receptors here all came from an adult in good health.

This CDR3 is CASSLEGLAGGTDTQYF. CDR3 nucleotides: TGCGCCAGCAGCTTGGAAGGACTAGCGGGAGGCACAGATACGCAGTATTTT. The V gene is TRBV5-1, the J gene TRBJ2-3; TRBD2 aligns across 13 bases. This CDR3 region has 17 residues. Germline loops: CDR1 SGHRS, CDR2 YFSETQ. Germline trimming cut 0 bases from V and 1 base from J; bases unmatched to any gene: 2.

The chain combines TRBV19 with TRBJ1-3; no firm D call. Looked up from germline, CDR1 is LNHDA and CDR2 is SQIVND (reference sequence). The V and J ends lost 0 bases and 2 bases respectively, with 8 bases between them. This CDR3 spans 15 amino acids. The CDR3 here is CASSIEGSAGNTIYF. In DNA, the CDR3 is TGTGCCAGTAGTATAGAGGGCTCCGCTGGAAACACCATATATTTT. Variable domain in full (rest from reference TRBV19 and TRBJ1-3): DGGITQSPKYLFRKEGQNVTLSCEQNLNHDAMYWYRQDPGQGLRLIYYSQIVNDFQKGDIAEGYSVSREKKESFPLTVTSAQKNPTAFYLCASSIEGSAGNTIYFGEGSWLTVV.

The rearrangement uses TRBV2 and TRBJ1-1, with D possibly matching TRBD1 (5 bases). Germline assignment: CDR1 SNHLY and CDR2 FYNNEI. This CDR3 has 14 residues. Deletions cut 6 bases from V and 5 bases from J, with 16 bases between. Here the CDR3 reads CASRSDGGGTEAFF. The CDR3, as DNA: TGTGCCAGCAGGTCCGACGGGGGGGGGACTGAAGCTTTCTTT. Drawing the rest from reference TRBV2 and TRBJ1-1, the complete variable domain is EPEVTQTPSHQVTQMGQEVILRCVPISNHLYFYWYRQILGQKVEFLVSFYNNEISEKSEIFDDQFSVERPDGSNFTLKIRSTKLEDSAMYFCASRSDGGGTEAFFGQGTRLTVV.

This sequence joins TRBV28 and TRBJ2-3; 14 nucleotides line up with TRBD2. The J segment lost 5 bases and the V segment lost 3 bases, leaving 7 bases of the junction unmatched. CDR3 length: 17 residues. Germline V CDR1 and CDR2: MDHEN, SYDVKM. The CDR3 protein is CASSLFSGLAGEDTQYF. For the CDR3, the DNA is TGTGCCAGCAGTTTGTTCTCGGGACTAGCGGGAGAAGATACGCAGTATTTT.

This CDR3 reads CASSQIGSEKLFF. The CDR3, as DNA: TGTGCCAGCAGCCAAATAGGGTCTGAAAAACTGTTTTTT. This chain links TRBV7-9 with TRBJ1-4; D remains unclear. Germline values: CDR1 SEHNR, CDR2 FQNEAQ (reference sequence). The CDR3 extends over 13 amino acids. Trimming took off 5 bases at V and 7 bases at J, with 11 bases between the two ends.

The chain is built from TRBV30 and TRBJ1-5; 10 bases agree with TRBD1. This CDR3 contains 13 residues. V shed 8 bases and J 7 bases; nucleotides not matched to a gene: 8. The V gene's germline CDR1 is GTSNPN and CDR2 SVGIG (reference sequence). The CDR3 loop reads CALGTGADQPQHF. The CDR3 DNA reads TGTGCCCTTGGGACAGGGGCAGACCAGCCCCAGCATTTT.

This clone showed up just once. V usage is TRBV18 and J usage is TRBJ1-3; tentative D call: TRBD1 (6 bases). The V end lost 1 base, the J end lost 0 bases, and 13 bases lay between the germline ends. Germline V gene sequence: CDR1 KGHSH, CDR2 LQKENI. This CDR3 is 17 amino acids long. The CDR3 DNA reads TGTGCCAGCTCACCACAGGGGACATCGGCCTCTGGAAACACCATATATTTT. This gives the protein CASSPQGTSASGNTIYF. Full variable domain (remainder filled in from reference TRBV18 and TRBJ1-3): NAGVMQNPRHLVRRRGQEARLRCSPMKGHSHVYWYRQLPEEGLKFMVYLQKENIIDESGMPKERFSAEFPKEGPSILRIQQVVRGDSAAYFCASSPQGTSASGNTIYFGEGSWLTVV.

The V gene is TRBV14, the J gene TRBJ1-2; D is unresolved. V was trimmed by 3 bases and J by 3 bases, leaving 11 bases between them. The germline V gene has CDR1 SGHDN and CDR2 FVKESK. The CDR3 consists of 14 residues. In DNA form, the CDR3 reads TGTGCCAGCAGCCATAGAGAAAGATACTATGGCTACACCTTC. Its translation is CASSHRERYYGYTF.

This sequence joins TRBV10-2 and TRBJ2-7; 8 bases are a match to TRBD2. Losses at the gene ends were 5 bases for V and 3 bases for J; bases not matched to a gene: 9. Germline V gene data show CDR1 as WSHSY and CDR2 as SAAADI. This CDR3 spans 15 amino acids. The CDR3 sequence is CASSIPIAGNYEQYF. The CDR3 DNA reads TGCGCCAGCAGTATCCCTATAGCGGGGAACTACGAGCAGTACTTC.

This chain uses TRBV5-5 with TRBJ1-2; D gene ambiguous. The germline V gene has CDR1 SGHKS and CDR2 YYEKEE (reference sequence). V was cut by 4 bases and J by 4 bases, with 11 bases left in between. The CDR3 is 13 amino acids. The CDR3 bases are TGTGCCAGCAGCGCCATGACGGGCTATGGCTACACCTTC. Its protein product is CASSAMTGYGYTF.

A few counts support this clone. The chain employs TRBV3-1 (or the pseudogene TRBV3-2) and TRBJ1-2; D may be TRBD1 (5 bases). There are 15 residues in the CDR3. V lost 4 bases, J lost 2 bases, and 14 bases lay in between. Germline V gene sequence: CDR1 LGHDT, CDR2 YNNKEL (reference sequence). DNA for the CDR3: TGTGCCAGCAGCCCCGCCGGGGCGGGGAACTATGGCTACACCTTC. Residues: CASSPAGAGNYGYTF.

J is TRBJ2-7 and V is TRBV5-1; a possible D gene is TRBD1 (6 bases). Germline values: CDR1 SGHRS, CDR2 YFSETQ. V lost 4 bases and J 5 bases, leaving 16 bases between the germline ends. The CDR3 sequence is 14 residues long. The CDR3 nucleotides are TGCGCCAGCAGCCGGGGCAGGGGTCAGGACGAGCAGTACTTC. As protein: CASSRGRGQDEQYF.

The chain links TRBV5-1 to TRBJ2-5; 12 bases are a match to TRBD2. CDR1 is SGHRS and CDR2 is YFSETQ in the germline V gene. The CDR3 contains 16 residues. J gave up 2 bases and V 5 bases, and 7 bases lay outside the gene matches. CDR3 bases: TGCGCCAGCAGTTTTGGACTAGCGGGGACTCAAGAGACCCAGTACTTC. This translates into CASSFGLAGTQETQYF. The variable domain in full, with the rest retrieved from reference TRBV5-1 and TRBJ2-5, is KAGVTQTPRYLIKTRGQQVTLSCSPISGHRSVSWYQQTPGQGLQFLFEYFSETQRNKGNFPGRFSGRQFSNSRSEMNVSTLELGDSALYLCASSFGLAGTQETQYFGPGTRLLVL.

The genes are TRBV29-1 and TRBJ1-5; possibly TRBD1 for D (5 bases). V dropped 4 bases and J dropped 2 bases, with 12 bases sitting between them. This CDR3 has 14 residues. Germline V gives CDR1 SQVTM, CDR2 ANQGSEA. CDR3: CSVAEGLGNQPQHF. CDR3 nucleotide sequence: TGCAGCGTTGCGGAGGGGCTGGGCAATCAGCCCCAGCATTTT.

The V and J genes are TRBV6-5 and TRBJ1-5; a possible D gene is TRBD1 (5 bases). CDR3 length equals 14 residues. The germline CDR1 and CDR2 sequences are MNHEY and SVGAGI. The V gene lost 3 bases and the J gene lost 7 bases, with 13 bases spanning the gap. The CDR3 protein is CASSYEAWGQPQHF. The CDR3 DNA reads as TGTGCCAGCAGTTATGAAGCCTGGGGGCAGCCCCAGCATTTT.

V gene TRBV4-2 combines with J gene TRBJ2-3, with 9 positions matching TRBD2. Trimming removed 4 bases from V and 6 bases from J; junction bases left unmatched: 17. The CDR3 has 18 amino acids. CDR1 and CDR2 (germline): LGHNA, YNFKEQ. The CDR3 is CASSLDSSGLAARDTQYF. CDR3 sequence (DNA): TGTGCCAGCAGCCTCGATTCCTCGGGACTAGCTGCTCGGGATACGCAGTATTTT.

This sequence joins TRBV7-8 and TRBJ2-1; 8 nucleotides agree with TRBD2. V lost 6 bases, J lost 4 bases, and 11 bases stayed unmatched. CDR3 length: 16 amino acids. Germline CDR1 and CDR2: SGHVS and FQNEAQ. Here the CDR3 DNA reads TGTGCCAGCAGGCGTTATAGCGGGATAAGGTACAATGAGCAGTTCTTC. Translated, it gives CASRRYSGIRYNEQFF.

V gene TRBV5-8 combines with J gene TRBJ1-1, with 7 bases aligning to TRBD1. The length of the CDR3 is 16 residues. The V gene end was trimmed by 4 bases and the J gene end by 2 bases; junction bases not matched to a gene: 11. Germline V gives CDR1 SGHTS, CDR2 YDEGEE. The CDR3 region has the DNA TGTGCCAGCAGCGCACGTAGGGGGACAGTCAACACTGAAGCTTTCTTT. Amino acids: CASSARRGTVNTEAFF.